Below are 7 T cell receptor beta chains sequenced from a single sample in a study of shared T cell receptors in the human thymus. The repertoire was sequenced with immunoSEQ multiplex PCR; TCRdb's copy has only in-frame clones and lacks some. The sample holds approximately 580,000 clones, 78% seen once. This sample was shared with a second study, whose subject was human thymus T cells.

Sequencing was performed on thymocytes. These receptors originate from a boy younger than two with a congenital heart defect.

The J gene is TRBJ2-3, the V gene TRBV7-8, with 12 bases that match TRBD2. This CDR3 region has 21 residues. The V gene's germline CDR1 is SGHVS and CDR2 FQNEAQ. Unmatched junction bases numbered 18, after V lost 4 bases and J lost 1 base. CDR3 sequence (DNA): TGTGCCAGCAGCTCCCTAGCCCCGCTAGCGGGAGGGCCCGTTGGCACAGATACGCAGTATTTT. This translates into CASSSLAPLAGGPVGTDTQYF.

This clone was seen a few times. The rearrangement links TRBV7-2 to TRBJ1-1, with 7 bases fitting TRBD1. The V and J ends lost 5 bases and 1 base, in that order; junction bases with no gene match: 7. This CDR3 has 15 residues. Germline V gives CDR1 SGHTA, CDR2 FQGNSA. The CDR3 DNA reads TGTGCCAGCAGCAAAGACAGGGCGGGGAACACTGAAGCTTTCTTT. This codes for CASSKDRAGNTEAFF.

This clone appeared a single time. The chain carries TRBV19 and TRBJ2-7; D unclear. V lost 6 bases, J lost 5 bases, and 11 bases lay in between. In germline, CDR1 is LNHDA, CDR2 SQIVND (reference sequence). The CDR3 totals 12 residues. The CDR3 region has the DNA TGTGCCAGTAGCGGTTTGCTGGACGAGCAGTACTTC. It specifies CASSGLLDEQYF.

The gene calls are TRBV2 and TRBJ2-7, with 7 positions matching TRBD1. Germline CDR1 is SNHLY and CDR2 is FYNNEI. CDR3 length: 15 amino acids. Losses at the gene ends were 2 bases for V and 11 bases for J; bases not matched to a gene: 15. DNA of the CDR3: TGTGCCAGCAGTGAACGGGACAGTTATGACTCTGCGAAGTACTTC. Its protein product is CASSERDSYDSAKYF.

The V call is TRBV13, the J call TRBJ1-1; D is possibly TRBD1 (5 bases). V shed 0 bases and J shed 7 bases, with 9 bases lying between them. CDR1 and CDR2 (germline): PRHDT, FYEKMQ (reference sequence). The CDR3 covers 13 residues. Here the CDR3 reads CASSLGSQGEAFF. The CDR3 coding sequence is TGTGCCAGCAGCTTAGGGTCTCAGGGTGAAGCTTTCTTT.

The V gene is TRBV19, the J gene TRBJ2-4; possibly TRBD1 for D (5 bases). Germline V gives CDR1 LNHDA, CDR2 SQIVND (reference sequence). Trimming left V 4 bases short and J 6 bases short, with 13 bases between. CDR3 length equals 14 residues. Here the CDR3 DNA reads TGTGCCAGTAGTAACGAGACAGATAGAAACATTCAGTACTTC. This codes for CASSNETDRNIQYF.

In nucleotides, the CDR3 is TGTGCCAGCAGCCAAGGGCGGCAGGGTAACACCATATATTTT. Its protein product is CASSQGRQGNTIYF. The chain employs TRBV14 and TRBJ1-3, with D perhaps matching TRBD1 (5 bases). There are 14 residues in the CDR3. Germline values: CDR1 SGHDN, CDR2 FVKESK. V was clipped by 1 base and J by 7 bases, with 11 bases between them.